Listed below are T cell receptor beta chains from one sample, sequenced in a study of blood T cell repertoires in COVID-19. TCRdb keeps only in-frame clones here, not all; method: immunoSEQ multiplex PCR. The table has about 13,000 clones, just over 90% seen once. The source material was peripheral blood. All receptors come from a human donor in a cohort sampled during active COVID-19. CDR3s include the opening cysteine and the closing phenylalanine or tryptophan.

J gene: TRBJ2-1
V gene: TRBV28
CDR3 protein: CASSPPGGRYNEQFF

J gene: TRBJ2-1
V gene: TRBV27
CDR3 protein: CASSLPERDEQFF

J gene: TRBJ1-2
V gene: TRBV18
CDR3 protein: CASSPPSQGDYGYTF

J gene: TRBJ1-2
V gene: TRBV6-5
CDR3 protein: CASSSGTGSYGYTF

J gene: TRBJ2-5
V gene: TRBV7-2
CDR3 protein: CASSRPGLGAQYF

J gene: TRBJ2-5
V gene: TRBV24-1
CDR3 protein: CATSARGPETQYF

J gene: TRBJ1-3
V gene: TRBV11-2
CDR3 protein: CASSLETKTSGNTIYF

J gene: TRBJ2-1
V gene: TRBV27
CDR3 protein: CASSRQGTGVNEQFF

J gene: TRBJ2-1
V gene: TRBV10-1
CDR3 protein: CASSEKRGGRNEQFF

J gene: TRBJ2-3
V gene: TRBV4-1
CDR3 protein: CASSQEPADTQYF

J gene: TRBJ2-7
V gene: TRBV5-1
CDR3 protein: CASSDTGNEQYF

J gene: TRBJ2-7
V gene: TRBV10-3
CDR3 protein: CAMSDKAGVRSYEQYF

J gene: TRBJ1-1
V gene: TRBV12-3/TRBV12-4
CDR3 protein: CASSFRPEAFF

J gene: TRBJ1-1
V gene: TRBV7-9
CDR3 protein: CASSLQGNTEAFF

J gene: TRBJ2-1
V gene: TRBV28
CDR3 protein: CASETSGVYNEQFF

J gene: TRBJ1-2
V gene: TRBV6-2/TRBV6-3
CDR3 protein: CASSSGVRWYTF

J gene: TRBJ2-5
V gene: TRBV5-4
CDR3 protein: CASSSPRGMETQYF

J gene: TRBJ2-1
V gene: TRBV3-1/TRBV3-2
CDR3 protein: CASSQGTISNEQFF

J gene: TRBJ2-5
V gene: TRBV11-2
CDR3 protein: CASSLGAGRGLETQYF

J gene: TRBJ1-1
V gene: TRBV12-3/TRBV12-4
CDR3 protein: CASSSLAEGGFF

J gene: TRBJ1-5
V gene: TRBV15
CDR3 protein: CATSRDSRTGDQPQHF

J gene: TRBJ2-7
V gene: TRBV28
CDR3 protein: CASSPYLAGTYEQYF

J gene: TRBJ2-7
V gene: TRBV29-1
CDR3 protein: CSVGQGGGEQYF

J gene: TRBJ2-5
V gene: TRBV2
CDR3 protein: CASSVGTGGPQETQYF

J gene: TRBJ2-3
V gene: TRBV2
CDR3 protein: CASRGTSGKTDTQYF

J gene: TRBJ2-7
V gene: TRBV5-1
CDR3 protein: CASSLGSGQGTNEQYF

J gene: TRBJ2-6
V gene: TRBV5-1
CDR3 protein: CASSLDAMGLPSGANVLTF

J gene: TRBJ2-5
V gene: TRBV4-1
CDR3 protein: CASSQVRGGETQYF

J gene: TRBJ1-1
V gene: TRBV7-2
CDR3 protein: CASSPGGGDTEAFF

J gene: TRBJ2-7
V gene: TRBV10-3
CDR3 protein: CAISESSGSYEQYF

J gene: TRBJ1-4
V gene: TRBV5-4
CDR3 protein: CASSFDRVQEKLFF

J gene: TRBJ1-5
V gene: TRBV28
CDR3 protein: CASVTGGSGQPQHF

J gene: TRBJ2-1
V gene: TRBV11-2
CDR3 protein: CASSLGLAEYNEQFF

J gene: TRBJ1-5
V gene: TRBV19
CDR3 protein: CASSRGDRNQPQHF

J gene: TRBJ2-1
V gene: TRBV19
CDR3 protein: CASRAPRGPSYNEQFF

J gene: TRBJ1-1
V gene: TRBV5-1
CDR3 protein: CASADRGYTEAFF

J gene: TRBJ2-2
V gene: TRBV10-1
CDR3 protein: CASSDRGINTGELFF

J gene: TRBJ2-5
V gene: TRBV9
CDR3 protein: CASSALSGGALETQYF

J gene: TRBJ2-3
V gene: TRBV5-1
CDR3 protein: CASRPGADTQYF

J gene: TRBJ1-2
V gene: TRBV19
CDR3 protein: CASSMSRKGSVGYTF

J gene: TRBJ2-5
V gene: TRBV7-2
CDR3 protein: CASSFQRGDQETQYF

J gene: TRBJ2-5
V gene: TRBV4-1
CDR3 protein: CASSQEAGSQYF